This TCR beta chain originates from a study of regulatory T cells in long-lasting Graves disease (dated by TCRdb to the early 2020s). Regarding the study in general: Antithyroid drugs had been taken for less than 3 months by newly diagnosed Graves' disease patients. TCR sequencing covered 13 persistent and some 20 newly diagnosed Graves' disease patients, some 35 samples in total. The study was conducted in China and was registered as a clinical trial. Peripheral blood TCR sequencing and RNA sequencing compared persistent Graves' disease patients with newly diagnosed Graves' disease patients. General study outcomes and caveats: Only peripheral blood was studied, because thyroid tissue, the primary lesion, was inaccessible. The small sample size was acknowledged by the authors as a limitation that may reduce accuracy. Compared with newly diagnosed patients, persistent Graves' disease patients had lower TCR Shannon entropy and fewer highly expanded clones, which suggests clonal expansion. A larger number of public clonotypes was shared among persistent patients (more than 2,500) than among newly diagnosed patients (around 880). Only the TCR beta chain was sequenced and analyzed.

This clonotype came up many times. Its antigen is unknown. Per-base qualities were not stored, and no clone one base away is much larger. The time point tag for this specimen amounts to: newly diagnosed GD, antithyroid drugs for less than 3 months. For both TCR sequencing and RNA sequencing, RNA was extracted from PBMCs using TRIzol. The diagnosis of Graves' disease followed American Thyroid Association guidelines. Recruitment of patients was carried out at an endocrinology department in Xi'an, China. Each patient gave approximately 10 milliliters of peripheral blood, collected in an EDTA anticoagulant tube. Ficoll Paque Plus density gradient separation was used to isolate PBMCs, and no further T cell sorting was done. An Agilent 2100 Bioanalyzer and agarose gel were used to assess RNA quality, and a NanoDrop 2000 was used to measure RNA concentration. Library preparation used multiplex PCR. The instrument given in TCRdb is Illumina HiSeq 4000. CDR3 regions were amplified by Arm-PCR with iRepertoire HTBI primers to construct TCR beta libraries. Before sequencing, the PCR products went through gel purification. On the authors' methods: A total of roughly 65 TRBV and 14 TRBJ segments were identified across samples and were used for gene usage analysis of CDR3 amino acid clonotypes. COPE and FqMerger were used to merge the filtered high-quality paired reads into contigs. BLAST was used to align contigs to IMGT TRBV, TRBD and TRBJ reference genes, with CDR3 defined following IMGT. Any clonotype with a frequency above 0.1% was counted as a highly expanded clone. Shannon entropy was used to measure repertoire diversity, and the Gini coefficient was used to measure V-J evenness. Public clonotypes were defined as clonotypes shared by more than one individual. TCRdb's own reprocessing of the public reads used fastp at Q25 and MiXCR and kept productive beta chains. Entries are consolidated by CDR3 protein sequence, retaining the most common genes and DNA. The V and J calls were determined by TCRdb, not by the authors. This sample is represented by roughly 420,000 distinct CDR3 sequences; 13% to 15% of them were singletons. The top ten clonotypes cover approximately 15% of the sample.

The sample was also reused in another study, on T cells in Graves' hyperthyroidism and ophthalmopathy. Per that second paper: Graves' hyperthyroidism was defined as stable when no progression to ophthalmopathy occurred over 18 months of follow-up. Hyperthyroidism patients were newly diagnosed, had a disease duration of under 2 months, and were aged 18 to 65 years. Patients with uncontrolled infections, other autoimmune diseases, pregnancy or lactation were excluded. Clinical symptoms, serum thyroxine and TRAb, thyroid ultrasound, and orbital computed tomography formed the basis for the diagnoses. The first round of RT-PCR for the TCR CDR3 was performed with the HTBI primer set and the Qiagen OneStep RT-PCR kit. Most expanded thyroid clonotypes (frequency above 0.001) were also found in blood, which suggests that blood repertoires may mirror thyroid immune responses. A 13 V-J signature model separated ophthalmopathy from stable hyperthyroidism, with roughly 88% sensitivity and roughly 82% specificity in cross-validation and 80%/75% in testing. During validation, the model predicted progression to ophthalmopathy a median of around 6 months ahead of onset, with almost 71% sensitivity and roughly 75% specificity. To identify distinguishing TCR V-J signatures, a discovery cohort of about a hundred patients was used, comprising 43 with Graves' ophthalmopathy and approximately 58 with stable Graves' hyperthyroidism. An independent validation cohort of around 19 hyperthyroidism patients and approximately 17 patients who later progressed to ophthalmopathy tested prospective prediction of ophthalmopathy. For training and testing, the 100 or so patients in the discovery cohort were randomly divided in a 7:3 ratio. The study also compared thyroid tissue and blood T-cell repertoires from 5 to 7 Graves' hyperthyroidism patients. After blood sampling, hyperthyroidism patients were treated with methimazole at a starting dose of 30 mg daily, and ophthalmopathy patients were treated with high-dose intravenous methylprednisolone. The libraries were constructed in a second round of multiplex PCR and then size-selected and purified. Libraries were sequenced paired-end with 100 bp reads on an Illumina HiSeq2000. SOAPnuke was used to process the raw data, removing reads that contained adapters or uncalled bases, had a mean Phred below 15, or lacked an exact match to the constant primer or identifier. COPE v1.2.5 was used to merge the high-quality paired reads, and each unique nucleotide sequence was defined as a clonotype. Clonotypes were aligned to IMGT TRBV, TRBD and TRBJ reference segments using MiTCR v1.1. The analysis was restricted to V-J combinations with a frequency above 0.0001, which together covered approximately 99% of the repertoires. A TCS score was defined as the ratio of F50 (clonal expansion) to E x V (chaos), with BLOSUM62-based TCRdist applied between CDR3 peptides within each V-J. Welch's t-statistics and random forest reduced 500 to 650 V-J features to 13, which were used in a naive Bayes classifier (R e1071). No statistical method was used to set the sample size in advance, and investigators knew the group allocation. The paper reports TCR Vbeta CDR3 sequencing of roughly 140 peripheral blood samples: fewer than 50 ophthalmopathy, fewer than 80 hyperthyroidism and approximately 17 progressor patients.

The material sequenced was peripheral blood mononuclear cells (PBMCs), taken at new diagnosis, from a patient treated with antithyroid drugs. This TCR was recovered from a woman aged 45-65 years with Graves disease. Donor details come from another sample of the same person, matched by shared clones.

CDR3 sequence: CASSLTGTSRYRTDTQYF. The DNA sequence follows: TGTGCCAGCAGCTTAACGGGCACTAGCCGCTACCGCACAGATACGCAGTATTTT. This chain is built from TRBV7-3 and TRBJ2-3; perhaps TRBD2 is the D gene, with 6 bases matching. Trimming takes 0 bases from V and 1 base from J, and the germline ends sit 17 bases apart. The CDR3 contains 18 residues, cysteine and phenylalanine counted. Only CDR3 DNA is held: 54 bases, read in frame from base 1. From a lookup of the germline V gene, CDR1 and CDR2 are SGHTA and FQGTGA.